This paragraph reports one TCR beta chain. Antigen specificity is unknown. This sample is drawn from a study of cytotoxic CD8 clonotypes in ibrutinib-treated CLL. For the study at large: Within the patient group, about a dozen were relapsed/refractory and some 14 treatment-naive, and 17 to 18 were IGHV unmutated.

The CDR3 is 16 residues long. Germline V gene sequence: CDR1 MNHNY, CDR2 SVGAGI (reference sequence). Trimming cost V 2 bases and J 8 bases, with 18 bases left between them. Depths of 1 in 200,000 to 1 in 1 million T cells were the sequencing target. The protocol was immunoSEQ multiplex PCR, while the TCRdb copy is restricted to in-frame clones and leaves out a portion. The data show fewer than 85,000 clones, with about 76% seen just once and approximately 4.4% held by the top ten. Study-wide findings and caveats: Progressing and sustained-remission patients had different sampling times.

The clonotype was recovered from a human donor with chronic lymphocytic leukemia. The chain couples TRBV6-6 to TRBJ1-4, with D possibly being TRBD1 (6 bases). The source was PBMCs, collected after 12 months of ibrutinib treatment. CDR3 sequence: CASSYRARDIREKLFF. The CDR3 DNA reads TGTGCCAGCAGTTACAGGGCCCGGGACATAAGGGAAAAACTGTTTTTT.